This paragraph reports one TCR beta chain. Antigen unknown. Each subset's genomic DNA was split evenly across several immunoSEQ plates. Per the original data handling: Junction-only sequences produced by ImmunoSEQ had no quality scores, so filtering differed. Clones were read by immunoSEQ multiplex PCR, and TCRdb kept only the in-frame ones, dropping some. V and J calls and clone size are those listed in that table; D and trimming were worked out from the DNA. The table lists over 400,000 clones, around 80% of them singletons. This CDR3 spans 13 amino acids. Germline V lookup: CDR1 SQVTM, CDR2 ANQGSEA. V was trimmed by 6 bases and J by 6 bases, leaving 15 bases between them. The sample is drawn from a study of shared clonotypes between healthy human individuals. Study context: Serving as donors were a couple of women and three men, whose ages spanned 18 to 49. Regarding the study as a whole: Clonotype sharing among donors was thought likely to change with sequencing depth.

The receptor was derived from a woman in her forties in good health. Some clones in this sample may be carry-over from other donors' samples. The chain recombines TRBV29-1 with TRBJ2-1, with D tentatively TRBD2 (7 bases). Sequenced sample: PBMCs. The CDR3 protein is CSVGGAPGNEQFF. The CDR3 DNA sequence: TGCAGCGTAGGGGGGGCGCCTGGCAATGAGCAGTTCTTC.